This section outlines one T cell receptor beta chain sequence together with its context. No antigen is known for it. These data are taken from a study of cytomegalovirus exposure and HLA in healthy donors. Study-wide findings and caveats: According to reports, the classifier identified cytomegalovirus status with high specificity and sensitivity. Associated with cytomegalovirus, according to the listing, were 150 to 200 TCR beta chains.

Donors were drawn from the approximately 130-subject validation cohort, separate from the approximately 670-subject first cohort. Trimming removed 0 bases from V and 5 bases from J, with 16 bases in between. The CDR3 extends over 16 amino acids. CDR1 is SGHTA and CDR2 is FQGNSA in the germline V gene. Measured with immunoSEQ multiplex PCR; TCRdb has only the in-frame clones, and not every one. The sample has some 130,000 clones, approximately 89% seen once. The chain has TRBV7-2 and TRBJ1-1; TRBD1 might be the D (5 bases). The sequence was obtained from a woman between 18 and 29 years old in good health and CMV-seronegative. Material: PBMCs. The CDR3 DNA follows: TGTGCCAGCAGCTTAGCGGAGGGGAGAGGAGGAACTGAAGCTTTCTTT. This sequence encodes CASSLAEGRGGTEAFF.